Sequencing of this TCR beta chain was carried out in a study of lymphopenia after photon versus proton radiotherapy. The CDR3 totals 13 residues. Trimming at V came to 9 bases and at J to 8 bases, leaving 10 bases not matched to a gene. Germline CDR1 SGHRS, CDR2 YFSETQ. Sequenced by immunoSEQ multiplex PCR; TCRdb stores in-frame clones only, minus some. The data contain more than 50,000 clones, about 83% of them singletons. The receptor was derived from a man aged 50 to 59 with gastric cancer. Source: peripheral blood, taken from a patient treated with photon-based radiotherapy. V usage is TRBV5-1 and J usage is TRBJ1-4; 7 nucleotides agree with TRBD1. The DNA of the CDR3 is TGCGCCACCGCGGACAGGCCTTCCGAAAAACTGTTTTTT. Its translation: CATADRPSEKLFF.